These T cell receptor beta chains were read from a single sample in a study of T cell responses to AZD1222 COVID-19 vaccine. Generated by immunoSEQ multiplex PCR, the TCRdb table keeps only in-frame clones and is missing some. The data contain 90,000 to 120,000 clones, around 86% of them singletons. The sample consisted of peripheral blood, taken 28 days after the second dose of the MenACWY control vaccine. These receptors came from an adult who received the MenACWY meningococcal vaccine as a control. Each CDR3 is given with its conserved first and last residue.

j_gene | v_gene | CDR3aa
TRBJ2-2 | TRBV7-8 | CASSWRQGGGELFF
TRBJ1-5 | TRBV7-2 | CASSLNGQPQHF
TRBJ1-5 | TRBV13 | CASSRGRGSNQPQHF
TRBJ1-1 | TRBV2 | CASRQGVDNTEAFF
TRBJ2-2 | TRBV6-6 | CASSRPSGGLYTGELFF
TRBJ2-2 | TRBV12-3/TRBV12-4 | CASSSDTGELFF
TRBJ1-1 | TRBV7-2 | CASSLGPRGLNTEAFF
TRBJ2-3 | TRBV10-2 | CASSSGLAGGLSTDTQYF
TRBJ2-3 | TRBV6-5 | CASRRRTDTQYF
TRBJ1-2 | TRBV6-1 | CASSEEATAYYGYTF
TRBJ1-1 | TRBV4-2 | CASSQDRGRVAEAFF
TRBJ1-1 | TRBV5-1 | CASTYSGGNTEAFF
TRBJ2-5 | TRBV7-9 | CASSGTAQETQYF
TRBJ1-6 | TRBV27 | CASSLSAVLTNSPLHF
TRBJ2-3 | TRBV7-2 | CASSFTSGGAPDTQYF
TRBJ2-1 | TRBV7-8 | CASSLHRGAEFF
TRBJ1-3 | TRBV18 | CASSPSGIRSTGNTIYF
TRBJ1-1 | TRBV19 | CASSIIGGGTNTEAFF
TRBJ1-2 | TRBV19 | CASSIPRGGYTF
TRBJ1-2 | TRBV14 | CASSQVAGANYGYTF
TRBJ2-7 | TRBV6-5 | CASSFTGTGNYEQYF